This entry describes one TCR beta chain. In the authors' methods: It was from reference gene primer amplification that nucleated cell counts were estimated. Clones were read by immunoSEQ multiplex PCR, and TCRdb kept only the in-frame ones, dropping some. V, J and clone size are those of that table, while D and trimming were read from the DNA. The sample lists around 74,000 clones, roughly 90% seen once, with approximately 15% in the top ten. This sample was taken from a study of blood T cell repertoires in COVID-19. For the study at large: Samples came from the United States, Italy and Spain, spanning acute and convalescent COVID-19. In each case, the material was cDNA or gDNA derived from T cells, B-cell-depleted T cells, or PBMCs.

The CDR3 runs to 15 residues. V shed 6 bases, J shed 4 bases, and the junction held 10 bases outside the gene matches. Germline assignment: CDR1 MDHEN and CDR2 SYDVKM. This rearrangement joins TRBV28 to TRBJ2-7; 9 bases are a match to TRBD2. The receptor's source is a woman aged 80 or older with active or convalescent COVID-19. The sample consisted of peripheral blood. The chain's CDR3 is CASSSHSGGRYEQYF. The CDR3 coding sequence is TGTGCCAGCAGCTCTCATAGCGGGGGTCGGTACGAGCAGTACTTC.